The 18 T cell receptor beta chains listed next were all sequenced from one sample in a study of T-cell reconstitution after alpha-beta-depleted transplantation in children. Unique molecular identifiers were used in preparing the TCRbeta library. TCRdb passed the PCR reads through MiXCR, listing each CDR3 protein once. This sample has roughly 400,000 distinct CDR3 sequences, with over 40% found just once. The material sequenced was PBMCs, taken before TCRalphabeta/CD19-depleted stem cell transplant. These receptors came from a girl aged 2-10 years with aplastic anemia, due to receive a stem cell transplant.

The sample holds a few counts of this clonotype. The chain recombines TRBV6-2 or TRBV6-3 with TRBJ2-1, with TRBD2 matching over 10 bases. Germline values: CDR1 MNHEY, CDR2 SVGEGT. The trim removed 7 bases at V and 3 bases at J, leaving 3 bases unmatched. The length of the CDR3 is 14 residues. The CDR3 DNA reads TGTGCCAGCACGACTAGCGGGTTCTACAATGAGCAGTTCTTC. This encodes CASTTSGFYNEQFF.

The chain links TRBV5-1 to TRBJ1-2; D unclear. In germline, CDR1 is SGHRS, CDR2 YFSETQ. Trimming left V 0 bases short and J 6 bases short, with 15 bases between. The CDR3 totals 15 residues. CDR3 sequence (DNA): TGCGCCAGCAGCTTGGGTAATCCCTTTATTGATGGCTACACCTTC. Translated: CASSLGNPFIDGYTF.

This clonotype was counted once. V is TRBV4-2 and J is TRBJ2-1; 11 bases are shared with TRBD1. V was pared by 6 bases and J by 6 bases, with 7 bases of the junction left unmatched. The CDR3 consists of 15 residues. Germline-derived CDR1 and CDR2 are LGHNA and YNFKEQ. In nucleotides, the CDR3 is TGTGCCAGCAGGGGGGGGGACAGGGGGGGCAATGAGCAGTTCTTC. Its translation: CASRGGDRGGNEQFF.

This rearrangement joins TRBV20-1 to TRBJ2-1; the D call may be TRBD1 or TRBD2 (5 bases each). Germline lookup yields CDR1 DFQATT and CDR2 SNEGSKA (reference sequence). V gave up 4 bases and J gave up 6 bases, with 10 bases separating them. The CDR3 has 12 residues. The CDR3 protein is CSAKGTTNEQFF. Written as DNA, the CDR3 is TGCAGTGCTAAGGGGACCACCAATGAGCAGTTCTTC.

The chain couples TRBV12-3 or TRBV12-4 to TRBJ1-3; perhaps TRBD1 as D (6 bases). V lost 2 bases to trimming and J lost 4 bases, with 15 bases between them. There are 16 residues in the CDR3. CDR3 residues: CASSLWARGLGNTIYF. CDR3 DNA: TGTGCCAGCAGTTTATGGGCCAGGGGCTTAGGAAACACCATATATTTT.

The gene calls are TRBV4-2 and TRBJ2-1, with 8 bases matching TRBD2. The ends lost 0 bases at V and 7 bases at J; junction bases unmatched: 8. The CDR3 spans 16 residues. Germline CDR1 reads LGHNA; CDR2 reads YNFKEQ. CDR3 in DNA: TGTGCCAGCAGCCAAGAATCACTAGCGGACGGGAATGAGCAGTTCTTC. Protein: CASSQESLADGNEQFF.

This clonotype was seen repeatedly, ten times or more. The CDR3 DNA reads TGTGCCAGCAGCTTAGATTCGTTGGGAGGCACCGGGGAGCTGTTTTTT. It yields the protein CASSLDSLGGTGELFF. The chain has TRBV7-8 and TRBJ2-2; possible D gene TRBD2, 6 bases. V lost 1 base, J lost 4 bases, and 13 bases lay in between. CDR3 size: 16 residues. Per the germline V gene, CDR1 is SGHVS and CDR2 is FQNEAQ.

The chain couples TRBV6-1 to TRBJ1-3, with D tentatively TRBD1 (5 bases). Trimming took off 4 bases at V and 0 bases at J, with 16 bases between the two ends. Germline CDR1 is MNHNS and CDR2 is SASEGT. There are 17 residues in the CDR3. CDR3 in DNA: TGTGCCAGCAGTGCAAACCGGGGCTTCCCCTCTGGAAACACCATATATTTT. Translating it yields CASSANRGFPSGNTIYF.

This clonotype was counted a single time. The rearrangement links TRBV20-1 to TRBJ1-4; D ambiguous. Germline loops: CDR1 DFQATT, CDR2 SNEGSKA (reference sequence). Trimming took off 6 bases at V and 0 bases at J, with 11 bases between the two ends. The CDR3 length is 14 residues. CDR3 amino acids: CSAEQRATNEKLFF. CDR3 bases: TGCAGTGCGGAACAAAGGGCAACTAATGAAAAACTGTTTTTT.

This chain joins TRBV21-1 and TRBJ2-2; the table's D call, TRBD2, was not checked against the DNA. TRBV21-1 represents a pseudogene. This CDR3 is 18 amino acids long. DNA for the CDR3: TGTGCCAGCAGCACTTATGGGACTAGCGCGTCGAACACCGGGGAGCTGTTTTTT. It codes for CASSTYGTSASNTGELFF.

This clonotype has only one observation. It is likely a read error, because the conserved phenylalanine at the end of the CDR3 is missing. V is TRBV5-1 and J is TRBJ2-7; 8 bases match TRBD1. J was trimmed by 3 bases and V by 0 bases; bases with no gene match: 8. This CDR3 is 16 amino acids long. Germline CDR1 and CDR2: SGHRS and YFSETQ. The DNA for the CDR3 is TGCGCCAGCAGCTTGGGGACAGGGCCCCAGGGCTACGAGCAGTACTTA. Translation gives CASSLGTGPQGYEQYL.

In its sample, this clonotype was seen many times. The gene calls are TRBV4-1 and TRBJ1-5; unclear D gene. V was cut by 4 bases and J by 7 bases, with 11 bases left in between. This CDR3 comprises 13 residues. Germline V gene data show CDR1 as MGHRA and CDR2 as YSYEKL. The CDR3 here is CASSPLVRQPQHF. CDR3 nucleotides: TGCGCCAGCAGCCCACTAGTGAGACAGCCCCAGCATTTT.

This clonotype was seen once. The rearrangement uses TRBV3-1 and TRBJ1-2; 8 nucleotides align to TRBD1. The CDR3 runs to 13 residues. Unmatched junction bases numbered 2, after V lost 1 base and J lost 7 bases. CDR1 and CDR2 from the germline V gene are LGHDT and YNNKEL (reference sequence). The CDR3: CASSQATGGGYTF. The CDR3 bases are TGTGCCAGCAGCCAAGCAACAGGGGGTGGCTACACCTTC.

The V and J genes are TRBV2 and TRBJ2-3; 11 bases map to TRBD2. The CDR3 consists of 14 residues. Germline-derived CDR1 and CDR2 are SNHLY and FYNNEI. Unmatched junction bases numbered 8, after V lost 11 bases and J lost 4 bases. This CDR3 reads CAVWGLADADTQYF. The CDR3 bases are TGTGCCGTTTGGGGACTAGCGGATGCAGATACGCAGTATTTT.

The sample holds a few counts of this clonotype. This chain's CDR3 is CASSNTGYPNQPQHF. The CDR3 DNA follows: TGTGCCAGCAGTAACACAGGTTACCCCAATCAGCCCCAGCATTTT. The chain has TRBV28 and TRBJ1-5; D perhaps matches TRBD1 (5 bases). Trimming took 5 bases from V and 3 from J, leaving 14 bases between them. The CDR3 extends over 15 amino acids. Looked up from germline, CDR1 is MDHEN and CDR2 is SYDVKM.

The chain employs TRBV25-1 and TRBJ1-6; maybe TRBD1 (5 bases). This CDR3 comprises 15 residues. The germline CDR1 and CDR2 sequences are MGHDK and SYGVNS. Trimming pared 6 bases from V and 9 bases from J, leaving 18 bases between. The CDR3 protein is CASRMRQPSSSPLHF. CDR3 DNA: TGTGCCAGCAGAATGAGACAGCCTTCTAGTTCACCCCTCCACTTT.

This chain uses TRBV18 with TRBJ2-7; 8 positions agree with TRBD1. V was clipped by 5 bases and J by 6 bases; unmatched bases: 15. Germline assignment: CDR1 KGHSH and CDR2 LQKENI. This CDR3 comprises 16 residues. In DNA, the CDR3 is TGTGCCAGCTCAAGACTACCGGGAGACAGGGGTTCCGAGCAGTACTTC. It yields the protein CASSRLPGDRGSEQYF.

The chain uses TRBV28 and TRBJ2-1, with D possibly called TRBD1 or TRBD2 (5 bases each). Per germline, CDR1 MDHEN and CDR2 SYDVKM. Trimming shortened V by 3 bases and J by 0 bases, and 24 bases separated the two germline ends. This CDR3 is 20 amino acids long. CDR3 DNA sequence: TGTGCCAGCAGTTTCCTTCGGGGCAGCGCCCTTTACAGCTCCTACAATGAGCAGTTCTTC. As protein: CASSFLRGSALYSSYNEQFF.